These 7 T cell receptor beta chains share one sample of origin, sequenced in a study of T cell repertoires in aging, cancer and after chemotherapy. Amplification of TCR beta used genomic DNA extracted from peripheral blood. Rearranged V-D-J TRB sequences were amplified with a mixed TRB-A/B primer pool. TCRdb redid the calling of the multiplex PCR reads with MiXCR, one entry per CDR3 protein. The table lists roughly 5,500 distinct CDR3 sequences, around 30% of them singletons. Input material: blood. Source of these receptors: a human donor with a solid tumor.

The CDR3 DNA reads TGTGCCAGCAGCCAGGGGGTCCCTGAAGCTTTCTTT. Protein: CASSQGVPEAFF. The rearrangement links TRBV7-6 to TRBJ1-1; 7 bases map to TRBD1. The CDR3 contains 12 residues. The ends lost 5 bases at V and 6 bases at J; junction bases unmatched: 3. CDR1 and CDR2 from the germline V gene are SGHVS and FNYEAQ.

The chain is built from TRBV20-1 and TRBJ2-1; 9 bases map to TRBD2. The CDR3 consists of 14 residues. Germline V lookup: CDR1 DFQATT, CDR2 SNEGSKA (reference sequence). The V gene end was trimmed by 6 bases and the J gene end by 4 bases; junction bases not matched to a gene: 7. The CDR3 protein is CSAGGGGRYNEQFF. CDR3 bases: TGCAGTGCCGGCGGGGGGGGCCGATACAATGAGCAGTTCTTC.

This clonotype is medium-sized by share. The chain uses TRBV6-1 and TRBJ1-5, with D perhaps matching TRBD1 (6 bases). In germline, CDR1 is MNHNS, CDR2 SASEGT. The CDR3 runs to 15 residues. Trimming took 1 base from V and 3 from J, leaving 10 bases between them. In nucleotides, the CDR3 is TGTGCCAGCAGTGAAGTTGGGGGCTACAATCAGCCCCAGCATTTT. It encodes CASSEVGGYNQPQHF.

By share of the sample, this clonotype is medium-sized. The chain carries TRBV5-4 and TRBJ2-3; D is undetermined. Trimming shortened V by 4 bases and J by 3 bases, and 15 bases separated the two germline ends. Germline CDR1 SGHNT, CDR2 YYREEE (reference sequence). This CDR3 spans 15 amino acids. The CDR3 coding sequence is TGTGCCAGCAGCGACCCGCAGGTGTGGACAGATACGCAGTATTTT. Translating gives CASSDPQVWTDTQYF. Filled out from reference TRBV5-4 and TRBJ2-3, the complete variable domain reads ETGVTQSPTHLIKTRGQQVTLRCSSQSGHNTVSWYQQALGQGPQFIFQYYREEENGRGNFPPRFSGLQFPNYSSELNVNALELDDSALYLCASSDPQVWTDTQYFGPGTRLTVL.

By share, this clonotype counts as medium-sized. The rearrangement joins TRBV15 to TRBJ2-2; weak D call: TRBD2 (7 bases). From germline, CDR1 is LNHNV and CDR2 YYDKDF (reference sequence). The CDR3 runs 15 residues. The V and J ends lost 0 bases and 3 bases respectively, with 8 bases between them. The CDR3 sequence: CATSREGGDTGELFF. In nucleotides, the CDR3 is TGTGCCACCAGCAGAGAAGGGGGGGACACCGGGGAGCTGTTTTTT.

This clonotype is classed as medium-sized. The chain uses TRBV19 and TRBJ2-1; weak D call: TRBD2 (5 bases). This CDR3 is 14 amino acids long. Germline CDR1 and CDR2: LNHDA and SQIVND (reference sequence). Trimming left V 1 base short and J 10 bases short, with 14 bases between. This chain's CDR3 is CASSIGPPGWEQFF. The CDR3 nucleotides read TGTGCCAGTAGTATAGGGCCCCCGGGATGGGAGCAGTTCTTC.

This chain uses TRBV12-3 or TRBV12-4 with TRBJ1-5, with D uncertain. This CDR3 is built from 13 residues. Trimming took 3 bases from V and 5 from J, leaving 8 bases between them. The CDR3 region has the DNA TGTGCCAGCAGTTTTGGCCGGGATCAGCCCCAGCATTTT. Encoded protein: CASSFGRDQPQHF.